Listed below are T cell receptor beta chains from one sample, sequenced in a study of T cell changes during pregnancy in multiple sclerosis. This table comes from immunoSEQ multiplex PCR, and its TCRdb copy is limited to in-frame clones, with some not included. The sample lists about 40,000 clones; roughly 92% were seen once. The sample here was peripheral blood, taken before pregnancy. These receptors were obtained from a female donor with multiple sclerosis, enrolled in a pregnancy study. Each CDR3 is given with its conserved first and last residue. D genes are given only for firm matches. Where a row states a size, it is once, few, many or the class of an expanded clone; other rows omit it.

TRBJ2-3 | TRBV7-2 | - | - | CASSLNRDTQYF | TGTGCCAGCAGCTTAAACAGAGATACGCAGTATTTT
TRBJ2-5 | TRBV9 | - | TRBD2 | CASSSRPAGGPETQYF | TGTGCCAGCAGCTCCCGCCCAGCGGGAGGCCCGGAGACCCAGTACTTC
TRBJ2-5 | TRBV30 | - | TRBD1 | CAWSVIGTGRLRPREETQYF | TGTGCCTGGAGTGTAATTGGGACAGGGAGGCTCCGGCCTAGGGAGGAGACCCAGTACTTC
TRBJ2-7 | TRBV10-1 | few | - | CASSEADSYEQYF | TGCGCCAGCAGTGAGGCGGACTCCTACGAGCAGTACTTC
TRBJ2-7 | TRBV28 | - | - | CASSPWGRRAYEQYF | TGTGCCAGCAGTCCTTGGGGGAGGCGGGCCTACGAGCAGTACTTC
TRBJ1-4 | TRBV19 | once | TRBD1 | CASSIPLRTGGNEKLFF | TGTGCCAGTAGTATACCGCTTCGGACAGGGGGTAATGAAAAACTGTTTTTT
TRBJ2-1 | TRBV14 | - | - | CASSQGGRSSDSYNEQFF | TGTGCCAGCAGCCAGGGGGGGCGGTCTAGCGACTCCTACAATGAGCAGTTCTTC
TRBJ1-1 | TRBV29-1 | - | - | CSVRMNTEAFF | TGCAGCGTTCGTATGAACACTGAAGCTTTCTTT
TRBJ2-3 | TRBV7-9 | - | TRBD2 | CASTAGEGSTDTQYF | TGTGCCAGCACGGCGGGAGAAGGCAGCACAGATACGCAGTATTTT
TRBJ2-5 | TRBV5-1 | once | TRBD2 | CASSLGTSGLTETQYF | TGCGCCAGCAGCTTGGGGACTAGCGGGTTAACAGAGACCCAGTACTTC
TRBJ2-5 | TRBV11-2 | - | - | CASSSPGGETQYF | TGTGCCAGCAGCTCACCAGGTGGAGAGACCCAGTACTTC
TRBJ2-3 | TRBV5-4 | - | TRBD1 | CASSAQGSNTQYF | TGTGCCAGCAGCGCACAGGGGTCGAATACGCAGTATTTT
TRBJ2-1 | TRBV5-1 | once | TRBD1 | CASSEGQGTLYNEQFF | TGCGCCAGCAGCGAGGGACAGGGGACACTCTACAATGAGCAGTTCTTC
TRBJ2-1 | TRBV6-8 | - | TRBD1 | CASSYPDRIRYNEQFF | TGTGCCAGCAGTTACCCGGACAGGATCCGCTACAATGAGCAGTTCTTC
TRBJ1-6 | TRBV27 | - | TRBD1 | CASRTDRGNSPLHF | TGTGCCAGCAGGACAGACAGGGGCAATTCACCCCTCCACTTT
TRBJ2-1 | TRBV7-9 | - | TRBD2 | CASSFQASGTDGANEQFF | TGTGCCAGCAGCTTCCAAGCTAGCGGGACGGACGGGGCCAATGAGCAGTTCTTC
TRBJ2-7 | TRBV5-4 | - | - | CASSPFQQYF | TGTGCCAGCAGCCCCTTCCAGCAGTACTTC
TRBJ1-2 | TRBV2 | - | TRBD1 | CASSEGTGNYGYTF | TGTGCCAGCAGTGAAGGGACAGGGAACTATGGCTACACCTTC
TRBJ2-3 | TRBV7-2 | - | TRBD2 | CASSLTSASTDTQYF | TGTGCCAGCAGCTTAACTAGCGCGAGCACAGATACGCAGTATTTT
TRBJ1-1 | TRBV5-6 | - | - | CASSLEPTNEHTEAFF | TGTGCCAGCAGCTTGGAGCCTACCAATGAGCACACTGAAGCTTTCTTT
TRBJ2-3 | TRBV19 | - | TRBD2 | CASSWTSGSLTDTQYF | TGTGCCAGTAGCTGGACTAGCGGGAGTTTAACAGATACGCAGTATTTT
TRBJ1-5 | TRBV14 | - | - | CASSSRTARDQPQHF | TGTGCCAGCAGCTCACGGACAGCGAGGGATCAGCCCCAGCATTTT
TRBJ2-1 | TRBV14 | - | - | CASSQVGPSYYNEQFF | TGTGCCAGCAGCCAAGTGGGCCCTAGCTACTACAATGAGCAGTTCTTC
TRBJ1-2 | TRBV28 | - | - | CASSRGGDYGYTF | TGTGCCAGCAGCCGGGGGGGTGACTATGGCTACACCTTC
TRBJ2-1 | TRBV2 | - | TRBD2 | CAGEGSYNEQFF | TGTGCCGGGGAGGGATCCTACAATGAGCAGTTCTTC
TRBJ2-3 | TRBV7-3 | - | TRBD2 | CASSLNSASGSTDTQYF | TGTGCCAGCAGCTTAAATTCCGCTAGCGGAAGCACAGATACGCAGTATTTT
TRBJ2-7 | TRBV2 | - | TRBD2 | CASRGLFTYEQYF | TGTGCCAGCAGGGGACTATTTACCTACGAGCAGTACTTC
TRBJ1-5 | TRBV2 | few | - | CASRQGFNQPQHF | TGTGCCAGCAGACAGGGATTCAATCAGCCCCAGCATTTT
TRBJ1-4 | TRBV19 | once | TRBD1 | CASKPGQVATNEKLFF | TGTGCCAGTAAGCCGGGACAGGTTGCAACTAATGAAAAACTGTTTTTT
TRBJ1-1 | TRBV16 | - | - | CASSQSRLTEAFF | TGTGCCAGCAGCCAATCGAGACTAACTGAAGCTTTCTTT
TRBJ1-2 | TRBV4-1 | - | - | CASSQDRRGGYGYTF | TGCGCCAGCAGCCAAGATCGGAGGGGAGGCTATGGCTACACCTTC
TRBJ2-7 | TRBV12-2 | - | - | CASRFLRRTSGSYEQYF | TGTGCAAGTCGCTTTCTGAGAAGGACTAGCGGTTCCTACGAGCAGTACTTC
TRBJ2-6 | TRBV6-5 | - | TRBD1 | CASSGQPSGANVLTF | TGTGCCAGCTCGGGACAGCCCTCTGGGGCCAACGTCCTGACTTTC
TRBJ2-1 | TRBV19 | - | - | CASSPLPGAVLDEQFF | TGTGCCAGTAGTCCCCTCCCAGGGGCAGTATTAGATGAGCAGTTCTTC
TRBJ1-5 | TRBV5-6 | - | TRBD1 | CASSSWTGGNQPQHF | TGTGCCAGCAGCTCCTGGACAGGGGGGAATCAGCCCCAGCATTTT
TRBJ1-1 | TRBV11-2 | - | - | CASSLLGSGQPTEAFF | TGTGCCAGCAGCCTCCTCGGGAGCGGGCAACCCACTGAAGCTTTCTTT
TRBJ2-4 | TRBV2 | once | - | CASMKDSKNIQYF | TGTGCCAGCATGAAGGACAGTAAAAACATTCAGTACTTC
TRBJ2-1 | TRBV5-1 | - | - | CASSLVSGAYNEQFF | TGCGCCAGCAGCTTGGTCAGCGGTGCCTACAATGAGCAGTTCTTC
TRBJ2-7 | TRBV18 | - | - | CASSPGNLLGEQYF | TGTGCCAGCTCACCAGGTAACCTGCTCGGCGAGCAGTACTTC
TRBJ2-7 | TRBV7-9 | - | TRBD2 | CAIGDYSYEQYF | TGTGCCATAGGGGACTACTCCTACGAGCAGTACTTC
TRBJ2-1 | TRBV6-4 | - | TRBD2 | CASSDSTSGSNEQFF | TGTGCCAGCAGTGACTCGACTAGCGGGAGCAATGAGCAGTTCTTC
TRBJ2-7 | TRBV27 | - | - | CASSLLLAQGPYEQYF | TGTGCCAGCAGTTTATTGCTAGCCCAGGGGCCTTACGAGCAGTACTTC
TRBJ2-6 | TRBV19 | - | TRBD1 | CASSSITGVAGANVLTF | TGTGCCAGTAGCAGTATAACAGGGGTTGCTGGGGCCAACGTCCTGACTTTC
TRBJ2-5 | TRBV10-3 | - | TRBD2 | CAIRGASGSEETQYF | TGTGCCATCAGGGGGGCTAGCGGGAGTGAAGAGACCCAGTACTTC
TRBJ2-5 | TRBV5-4 | - | - | CASSLRASAETQYF | TGTGCCAGCAGCTTGCGGGCTAGCGCCGAGACCCAGTACTTC
TRBJ2-1 | TRBV7-3 | - | TRBD1 | CASSPIGQAYWNEQFF | TGTGCCAGCAGCCCGATCGGACAGGCGTATTGGAATGAGCAGTTCTTC
TRBJ2-7 | TRBV2 | - | - | CASTGGRSYEQYF | TGTGCCAGCACAGGTGGGAGATCCTACGAGCAGTACTTC
TRBJ2-2 | TRBV7-2 | - | - | CASSLRGTGELFF | TGTGCCAGCAGCCTTCGGGGGACCGGGGAGCTGTTTTTT
TRBJ2-3 | TRBV5-1 | once | TRBD2 | CASSLWGAGGTDTQYF | TGCGCCAGCAGCTTGTGGGGAGCGGGAGGGACAGATACGCAGTATTTT
TRBJ2-3 | TRBV29-1 | - | TRBD1 | CSVDADRGRADTQYF | TGCAGCGTTGACGCGGACAGGGGGCGAGCAGATACGCAGTATTTT
TRBJ2-2 | TRBV29-1 | - | TRBD2 | CSVVSREGTGELFF | TGCAGCGTTGTTTCGCGGGAGGGTACCGGGGAGCTGTTTTTT
TRBJ2-7 | TRBV11-3 | - | TRBD1 | CASSLRQGAYEQYF | TGTGCCAGCAGCCTTCGACAGGGGGCTTACGAGCAGTACTTC